The following is a T cell receptor beta chain sequence with its context. Its target is unknown. With 8 bases removed from V and 1 base from J, the gap between germline ends came to 18 bases. The CDR3 has 15 residues. Germline V CDR1 and CDR2: KGHSH, LQKENI. For every subset, genomic DNA was evenly distributed across several immunoSEQ plates. The assay was immunoSEQ multiplex PCR, and TCRdb's table has in-frame clones only and misses some. The repertoire includes more than 150,000 clones, approximately 92% of them detected once, and 0.067% sits in the top ten. The data originate from a study of shared clonotypes between healthy human individuals. Splitting of CD4+ cells produced CD45RA+ naive and CD45RA-negative memory subsets. Findings of the study overall: It was expected that sequencing depth would affect clonotype sharing among donors.

Input material: naive CD4+ T cells sorted from blood. The sample's subset: CD45RA+ positively selected. The TCR comes from a woman in her 30s in good health. V usage is TRBV18 and J usage is TRBJ2-7; perhaps TRBD1 as D (6 bases). The DNA for the CDR3 is TGTGCCAGCACCCCAGGAACAGGGTGGTCCTACGAGCAGTACTTC. The encoded protein is CASTPGTGWSYEQYF.